Shown below are 21 T cell receptor beta chains from a single sample sequenced in a study of blood T cell repertoires in COVID-19. Clones were sequenced by immunoSEQ multiplex PCR, and TCRdb holds only the in-frame ones, with some missing. The profile shows 180,000 or so clones, over 75% of them singletons. The specimen sequenced was peripheral blood. Every receptor here comes from a man in his fifties or sixties who had recovered from COVID-19.

The rearrangement uses TRBV7-3 and TRBJ2-7, with D possibly TRBD2 on 6 matching bases. The CDR3 has 15 amino acids. Germline-derived CDR1 and CDR2 are SGHTA and FQGTGA. V lost 0 bases and J lost 7, with 16 bases in between. The CDR3 nucleotides read TGTGCCAGCAGCTTAACGCGGCGGGGCCTCCTGGAGCAGTACTTC. Residues: CASSLTRRGLLEQYF.

This sequence joins TRBV29-1 and TRBJ2-2; 11 nucleotides agree with TRBD1. The CDR3 runs to 14 residues. Germline CDR1 reads SQVTM; CDR2 reads ANQGSEA. V gave up 6 bases and J gave up 5 bases; unmatched junction bases: 5. The CDR3 loop is CSVGQGDGTGELFF. The CDR3, as DNA: TGCAGCGTGGGACAGGGGGATGGAACCGGGGAGCTGTTTTTT.

The chain couples TRBV19 to TRBJ1-1; D is possibly TRBD1 (5 bases). The CDR3 covers 13 residues. Germline V CDR1 and CDR2: LNHDA, SQIVND (reference sequence). V was clipped by 6 bases and J by 6 bases, with 14 bases between them. The chain's CDR3 is CASRLFGGAEAFF. CDR3 DNA: TGTGCCAGTAGGTTGTTTGGAGGGGCTGAAGCTTTCTTT.

V and J are TRBV9 and TRBJ2-3; 11 positions match TRBD2. V was pared by 6 bases and J by 1 base, with 7 bases of the junction left unmatched. The CDR3 is 16 amino acids. CDR1 and CDR2 (germline): SGDLS, YYNGEE. The CDR3 is CASTPSGRWGTDTQYF. Written as DNA, the CDR3 is TGTGCCAGCACCCCTAGCGGGAGGTGGGGCACAGATACGCAGTATTTT. The full variable domain, completed using reference TRBV9 and TRBJ2-3, is DSGVTQTPKHLITATGQRVTLRCSPRSGDLSVYWYQQSLDQGLQFLIQYYNGEERAKGNILERFSAQQFPDLHSELNLSSLELGDSALYFCASTPSGRWGTDTQYFGPGTRLTVL.

This chain uses TRBV28 with TRBJ1-2, with TRBD1 identical over 9 bases. This CDR3 contains 17 residues. The trim removed 4 bases at V and 4 bases at J, leaving 13 bases unmatched. CDR1 and CDR2 from the germline V gene are MDHEN and SYDVKM. In DNA form, the CDR3 reads TGTGCCAGCAGTTCCCAAAACGGGGGACAGGGCCTCTATGGCTACACCTTC. This encodes CASSSQNGGQGLYGYTF.

This rearrangement joins TRBV4-1 to TRBJ2-5, with D possibly being TRBD1 (5 bases). The CDR3 totals 14 residues. CDR1 and CDR2 from the germline V gene are MGHRA and YSYEKL. V shed 1 base and J shed 7 bases, with 13 bases lying between them. CDR3 in amino acids: CASSQGGLVGTQYF. CDR3 DNA sequence: TGCGCCAGCAGCCAAGGGGGCTTGGTTGGGACCCAGTACTTC.

In nucleotides, the CDR3 is TGTGCCATCAGTGACGCCGGGACAGCGAGTTACGAGCAGTACTTC. Encoded protein: CAISDAGTASYEQYF. The rearrangement links TRBV10-3 to TRBJ2-7; TRBD1 agrees at 7 bases. V lost 3 bases to trimming and J lost 4 bases; unmatched junction nucleotides: 9. CDR3 size: 15 residues. Germline CDR1 and CDR2: ENHRY and SYGVKD.

The chain joins TRBV27 to TRBJ2-7, with D possibly being TRBD1 (5 bases). The V gene's germline CDR1 is MNHEY and CDR2 SMNVEV (reference sequence). CDR3 length: 14 amino acids. V lost 2 bases to trimming and J lost 5 bases, with 13 bases between them. The CDR3 DNA sequence: TGTGCCAGCAGTTTAGGTCAGGGTTTCCACGAGCAGTACTTC. Protein: CASSLGQGFHEQYF.

This clone was picked up many times. This rearrangement joins TRBV7-9 to TRBJ1-1; 8 nucleotides agree with TRBD1. The germline V gene encodes CDR1 SEHNR and CDR2 FQNEAQ (reference sequence). Losses at the gene ends were 4 bases for V and 6 bases for J; bases not matched to a gene: 10. CDR3 length equals 15 residues. CDR3 nucleotide sequence: TGTGCCAGCAGCTCCCCTCGGACAGGGTCGGCTGAAGCTTTCTTT. Translating it yields CASSSPRTGSAEAFF.

V and J are TRBV28 and TRBJ1-5; possible D gene TRBD1, 6 bases. Germline V gene data show CDR1 as MDHEN and CDR2 as SYDVKM. V lost 2 bases and J 1 base, leaving 9 bases between the germline ends. The CDR3 is 15 amino acids. The CDR3 DNA follows: TGTGCCAGCAGTTTAGGGGGCCTCAGCAATCAGCCCCAGCATTTT. This translates into CASSLGGLSNQPQHF.

V usage is TRBV6-2 or TRBV6-3 and J usage is TRBJ2-1; tentative D call: TRBD1 (6 bases). The CDR3 consists of 16 residues. The germline gives CDR1 MNHEY, CDR2 SVGEGT. Deletions cut 2 bases from V and 3 bases from J, with 14 bases between. The CDR3 bases are TGTGCCAGCAGTTACCCGACAGGTCGAAACTACAATGAGCAGTTCTTC. It yields the protein CASSYPTGRNYNEQFF.

The DNA for the CDR3 is TGCGCCAGCAGCTTGGCCCCTAACACTGAAGCTTTCTTT. This translates into CASSLAPNTEAFF. This rearrangement joins TRBV5-1 to TRBJ1-1; D not resolved. In germline, CDR1 is SGHRS, CDR2 YFSETQ. The CDR3 runs 13 residues. Trimming left V 0 bases short and J 2 bases short, with 5 bases between.

The gene calls are TRBV7-3 and TRBJ2-1, with a possible D match to TRBD1 (6 bases). The V end was cut by 2 bases, the J end by 5 bases, with 10 bases between. CDR3 length equals 14 residues. The germline gives CDR1 SGHTA, CDR2 FQGTGA. CDR3 coding DNA: TGTGCCAGCAGCTTATGGGGGACAAACAATGAGCAGTTCTTC. Amino acid sequence: CASSLWGTNNEQFF. Filled out from reference TRBV7-3 and TRBJ2-1, the complete variable domain reads GAGVSQTPSNKVTEKGKYVELRCDPISGHTALYWYRQSLGQGPEFLIYFQGTGAADDSGLPNDRFFAVRPEGSVSTLKIQRTERGDSAVYLCASSLWGTNNEQFFGPGTRLTVL.

This sequence joins TRBV28 and TRBJ2-7; D gene uncertain. With 3 bases removed from V and 4 bases from J, the gap between germline ends came to 16 bases. CDR1 is MDHEN and CDR2 is SYDVKM in the germline V gene. This CDR3 spans 15 amino acids. The CDR3 DNA is TGTGCCAGCAGTTTTCGTGGCCCCCTCATTTACGAGCAGTACTTC. Its translation is CASSFRGPLIYEQYF.

J is TRBJ2-5 and V is TRBV4-1; TRBD2 might be the D (5 bases). There are 15 residues in the CDR3. CDR1 is MGHRA and CDR2 is YSYEKL in the germline V gene. The V and J ends lost 0 bases and 5 bases respectively, with 13 bases between them. This chain's CDR3 is CASSQDSRAWETQYF. The CDR3 region has the DNA TGCGCCAGCAGCCAAGATTCGAGGGCGTGGGAGACCCAGTACTTC.

J is TRBJ1-2 and V is TRBV5-4; possible D gene TRBD1, 5 bases. V lost 0 bases and J lost 7, with 13 bases in between. Per germline, CDR1 SGHNT and CDR2 YYREEE (reference sequence). The CDR3 runs to 14 residues. CDR3: CASSLARRDGGYTF. CDR3 DNA sequence: TGTGCCAGCAGCTTGGCCCGCAGGGATGGTGGCTACACCTTC.

The chain has TRBV6-6 and TRBJ1-2, with D possibly being TRBD1 (6 bases). CDR1 and CDR2 (germline): MNHNY, SVGAGI (reference sequence). CDR3 length equals 13 residues. Trimming left V 4 bases short and J 6 bases short, with 12 bases between. The CDR3 region has the DNA TGTGCCAGCAGTTCATCCCGACAGGATGGCTACACCTTC. It is translated as CASSSSRQDGYTF.

This chain connects TRBV3-1 (or the pseudogene TRBV3-2) to TRBJ1-4, with 9 bases matching TRBD1. The CDR3 sequence is 15 residues long. The germline V gene has CDR1 LGHDT and CDR2 YNNKEL (reference sequence). J was trimmed by 5 bases and V by 6 bases; bases with no gene match: 7. In DNA form, the CDR3 reads TGTGCCAGCAGTAACACCGGGACAGGGAATGAAAAACTGTTTTTT. Translation: CASSNTGTGNEKLFF.

The rearrangement links TRBV7-2 to TRBJ2-3, with 12 positions matching TRBD2. V was pared by 4 bases and J by 5 bases, with 4 bases of the junction left unmatched. The CDR3 spans 15 residues. Germline CDR1 is SGHTA and CDR2 is FQGNSA. The CDR3 sequence is CASSWASGRGDTQYF. The CDR3 nucleotides are TGTGCCAGCAGCTGGGCTAGCGGGAGGGGAGATACGCAGTATTTT.

The table lists this clone with a count of one. V is TRBV2 and J is TRBJ1-1, with 7 bases that match TRBD1. CDR1 is SNHLY, CDR2 FYNNEI, per germline. The length of the CDR3 is 16 residues. V gave up 6 bases and J gave up 0 bases; unmatched junction bases: 10. The DNA for the CDR3 is TGTGCCAGCAGACCGACAGGGTCAACGATGAACACTGAAGCTTTCTTT. Translation gives CASRPTGSTMNTEAFF.

The chain uses TRBV6-1 and TRBJ2-7; D ambiguous. The length of the CDR3 is 13 residues. Germline loops: CDR1 MNHNS, CDR2 SASEGT. Trimming shortened V by 2 bases and J by 9 bases, and 14 bases separated the two germline ends. CDR3 in DNA: TGTGCCAGCAGTGAAAACGCCCTTGAGCGGCAGTACTTC. Translated: CASSENALERQYF.